The clone carrying this TCR beta chain was detected once. The target antigen is unknown. Unique molecular identifiers featured in how the TCRbeta library was prepared. MiXCR was run by TCRdb on the PCR reads, yielding one entry per CDR3 protein. Found here are 300,000 to 400,000 distinct CDR3 sequences, roughly 16% of them singletons; the top ten hold 35% to 50%. The entry originates in a study of T-cell reconstitution after alpha-beta-depleted transplantation in children. Regarding the study as a whole: Some patients owed their high day-60 TCRbeta diversity to surviving recipient T cells and thymic progenitors. Where alpha-beta T cells came from about two months after transplant was reportedly several hundred expanded graft clones.

The CDR3 loop spans 15 amino acids. Trimming stripped 5 bases from V and 4 bases from J, with 14 bases between. The germline CDR1 and CDR2 sequences are SGHTA and FQGNSA. The input for sequencing was PBMCs, mostly from graft donor cells, taken 360 days after TCRalphabeta/CD19-depleted stem cell transplant. The TCR originated in a male patient aged 2 to 9 who had a stem cell transplant for acute lymphoblastic leukemia, so the T cells may come from the graft donor. V gene TRBV7-2 combines with J gene TRBJ1-4; tentative D call: TRBD1 (5 bases). The CDR3 region is CASSALGTGNEKLFF. CDR3 DNA sequence: TGTGCCAGCAGCGCGCTCGGGACGGGTAATGAAAAACTGTTTTTT. Supplemented by reference TRBV7-2 and TRBJ1-4, the full variable domain reads GAGVSQSPSNKVTEKGKDVELRCDPISGHTALYWYRQSLGQGLEFLIYFQGNSAPDKSGLPSDRFSAERTGGSVSTLTIQRTQQEDSAVYLCASSALGTGNEKLFFGSGTQLSVL.